This paragraph reports one T cell receptor beta chain. Its target is not known. This sample was included in a study of OX40 agonist ivuxolimab in advanced cancers. Study details: Participants, around 80% male, averaged 60 years of age, ranging from about 23 to 90. Study-wide points: Certain nonresponders additionally had low normalized T-cell clonal expansion.

Assay used: immunoSEQ multiplex PCR; TCRdb lists only in-frame clones, some missing. This table holds over 40,000 clones, approximately 84% found once. Germline trimming cut 9 bases from V and 2 bases from J; bases unmatched to any gene: 11. The germline V gene has CDR1 MNHEY and CDR2 SMNVEV (reference sequence). The CDR3 totals 15 residues. The sequence derives from an adult with an advanced solid tumor such as melanoma, head and neck, liver or kidney cancer. The specimen was CD4+ or CD8+ T cells sorted from blood, collected in a trial of the OX40 agonist ivuxolimab. The J gene is TRBJ2-7, the V gene TRBV27; TRBD1 matches 9 bases. This CDR3 is CASYTRTGEPYEQYF. The CDR3 nucleotides read TGTGCCAGTTACACTAGGACAGGGGAGCCCTACGAGCAGTACTTC.